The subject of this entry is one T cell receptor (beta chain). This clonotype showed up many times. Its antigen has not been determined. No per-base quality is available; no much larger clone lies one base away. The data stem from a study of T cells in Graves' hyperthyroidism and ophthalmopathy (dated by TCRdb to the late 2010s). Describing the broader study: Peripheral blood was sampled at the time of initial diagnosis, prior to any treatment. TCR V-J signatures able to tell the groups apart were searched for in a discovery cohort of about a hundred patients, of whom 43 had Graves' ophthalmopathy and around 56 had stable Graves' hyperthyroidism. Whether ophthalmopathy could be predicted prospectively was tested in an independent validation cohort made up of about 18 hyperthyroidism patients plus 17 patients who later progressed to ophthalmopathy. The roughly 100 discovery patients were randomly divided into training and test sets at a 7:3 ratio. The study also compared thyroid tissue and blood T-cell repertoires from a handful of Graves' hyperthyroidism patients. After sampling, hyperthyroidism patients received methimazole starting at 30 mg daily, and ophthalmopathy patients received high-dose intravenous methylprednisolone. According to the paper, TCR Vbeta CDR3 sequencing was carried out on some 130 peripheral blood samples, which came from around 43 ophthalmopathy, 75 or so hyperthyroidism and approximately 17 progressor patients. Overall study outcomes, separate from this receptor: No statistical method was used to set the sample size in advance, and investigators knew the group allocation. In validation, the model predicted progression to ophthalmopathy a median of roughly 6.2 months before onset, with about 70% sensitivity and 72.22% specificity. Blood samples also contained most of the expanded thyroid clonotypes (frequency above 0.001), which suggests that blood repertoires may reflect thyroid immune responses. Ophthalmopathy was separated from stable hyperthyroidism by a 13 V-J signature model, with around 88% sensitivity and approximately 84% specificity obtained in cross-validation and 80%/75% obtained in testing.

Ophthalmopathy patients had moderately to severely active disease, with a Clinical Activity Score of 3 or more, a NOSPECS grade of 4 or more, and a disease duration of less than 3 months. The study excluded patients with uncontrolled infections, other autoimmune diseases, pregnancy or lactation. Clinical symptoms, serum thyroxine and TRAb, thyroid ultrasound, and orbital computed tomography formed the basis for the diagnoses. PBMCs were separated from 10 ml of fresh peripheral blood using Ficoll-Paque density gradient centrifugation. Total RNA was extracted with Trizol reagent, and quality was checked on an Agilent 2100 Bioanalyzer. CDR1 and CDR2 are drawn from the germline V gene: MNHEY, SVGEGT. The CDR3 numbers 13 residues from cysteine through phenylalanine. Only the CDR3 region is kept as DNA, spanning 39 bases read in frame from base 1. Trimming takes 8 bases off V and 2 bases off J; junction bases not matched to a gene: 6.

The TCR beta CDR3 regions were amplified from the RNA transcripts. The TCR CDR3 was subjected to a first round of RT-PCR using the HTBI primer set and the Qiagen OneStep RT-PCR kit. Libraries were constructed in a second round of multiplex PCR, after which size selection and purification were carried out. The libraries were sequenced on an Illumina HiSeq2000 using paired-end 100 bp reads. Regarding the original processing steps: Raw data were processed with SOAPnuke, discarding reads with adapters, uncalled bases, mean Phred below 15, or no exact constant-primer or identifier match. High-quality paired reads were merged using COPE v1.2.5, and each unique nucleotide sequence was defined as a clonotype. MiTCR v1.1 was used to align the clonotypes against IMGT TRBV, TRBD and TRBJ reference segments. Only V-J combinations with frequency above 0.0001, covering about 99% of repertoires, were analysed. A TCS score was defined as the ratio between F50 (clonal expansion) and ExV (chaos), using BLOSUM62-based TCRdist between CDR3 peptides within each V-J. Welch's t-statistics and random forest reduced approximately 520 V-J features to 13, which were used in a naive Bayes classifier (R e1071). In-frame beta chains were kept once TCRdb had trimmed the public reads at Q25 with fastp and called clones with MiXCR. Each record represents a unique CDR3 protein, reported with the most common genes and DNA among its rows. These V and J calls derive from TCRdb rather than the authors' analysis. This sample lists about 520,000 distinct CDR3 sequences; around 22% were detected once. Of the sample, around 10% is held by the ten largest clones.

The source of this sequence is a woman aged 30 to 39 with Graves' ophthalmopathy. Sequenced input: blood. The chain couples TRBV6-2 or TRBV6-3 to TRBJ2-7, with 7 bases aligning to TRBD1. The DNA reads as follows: TGTGCCAGCGTGGGACAGCAAGCCTACGAGCAGTACTTC. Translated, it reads CASVGQQAYEQYF.